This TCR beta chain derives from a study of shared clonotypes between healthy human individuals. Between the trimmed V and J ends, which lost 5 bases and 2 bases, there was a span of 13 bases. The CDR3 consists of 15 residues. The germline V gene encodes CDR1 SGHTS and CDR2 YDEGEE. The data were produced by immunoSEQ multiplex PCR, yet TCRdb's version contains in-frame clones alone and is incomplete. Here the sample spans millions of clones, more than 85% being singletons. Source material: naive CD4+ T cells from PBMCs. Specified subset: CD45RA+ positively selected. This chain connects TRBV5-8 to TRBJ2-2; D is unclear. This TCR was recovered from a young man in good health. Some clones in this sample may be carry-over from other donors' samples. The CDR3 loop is CASRSWDVNTGELFF. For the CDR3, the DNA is TGTGCCAGCAGATCCTGGGATGTCAACACCGGGGAGCTGTTTTTT.